This is a list of T cell receptor beta chains from one sample in a study of T cells after yellow fever vaccination. TCRdb recomputed calls from the 5' RACE reads with MiXCR, one row per CDR3 protein. The repertoire has 300,000 to 450,000 distinct CDR3 sequences, roughly 6.2% of them found once; the top ten carry over 14%. The specimen comprised PBMCs, sampled 5 days after the yellow fever booster vaccination. The receptors were sampled from a man aged 25 to 40 who received the YFV17D yellow fever vaccine. Both conserved end residues are part of each CDR3. D genes are given only for firm matches. Some rows have no size entry. The others give once, few or many, or a class for an expanded clone.

17	TRBD2	TRBV19	TRBJ2-1	-	CASKGLAGGFSYNEQFF	TGTGCCAGTAAAGGGCTAGCGGGAGGGTTCTCCTACAATGAGCAGTTCTTC
13	TRBD1	TRBV12-3/TRBV12-4	TRBJ1-2	many	CASSPDRVGGYTF	TGTGCCAGCAGTCCGGACAGGGTGGGCGGCTACACCTTC
15	-	TRBV9	TRBJ1-2	many	CASSVTLTGNYGYTF	TGTGCCAGCAGCGTAACCCTTACAGGAAACTATGGCTACACCTTC
13	-	TRBV29-1	TRBJ1-3	few	CSVEGGSGNTIYF	TGCAGCGTTGAAGGGGGATCTGGAAACACCATATATTTT
15	-	TRBV20-1	TRBJ1-1	many	CSAPPGDRGNTEAFF	TGCAGTGCGCCGCCGGGGGACCGCGGAAACACTGAAGCTTTCTTT
16	TRBD2	TRBV7-6	TRBJ2-7	many	CASSLKISGTNYEQYF	TGTGCCAGCAGCTTAAAGATTAGCGGGACAAATTACGAGCAGTACTTC
15	TRBD1	TRBV5-1	TRBJ2-7	many	CASSLVGTETYEQYF	TGCGCCAGCAGCTTGGTAGGGACAGAGACCTACGAGCAGTACTTC
14	-	TRBV5-1	TRBJ2-5	-	CASSSRTAQGTQYF	TGCGCCAGCAGCTCCCGGACGGCTCAAGGGACCCAGTACTTC
15	-	TRBV5-1	TRBJ2-5	-	CASKPTGTYQETQYF	TGCGCCAGCAAACCTACCGGGACGTACCAAGAGACCCAGTACTTC
15	-	TRBV7-2	TRBJ2-4	once	CASSQGGSAKNIQYF	TGTGCCAGCAGCCAAGGTGGCAGCGCCAAAAACATTCAGTACTTC
11	-	TRBV20-1	TRBJ1-4	few	CSAREYEKLFF	TGCAGTGCTAGAGAATATGAAAAACTGTTTTTT
16	TRBD1	TRBV18	TRBJ2-2	few	CASSPYTTGFDGELFF	TGTGCCAGCTCACCATACACGACAGGGTTCGACGGGGAGCTGTTTTTT
14	TRBD1	TRBV7-2	TRBJ2-5	many	CASSSGQGQETQYF	TGTGCCAGCAGCTCGGGACAGGGACAAGAGACCCAGTACTTC
15	TRBD1	TRBV18	TRBJ1-5	-	CASSLQGKNNQPQHF	TGTGCCAGCTCACTACAGGGGAAGAACAATCAGCCCCAGCATTTT
16	TRBD2	TRBV5-1	TRBJ2-1	-	CASSSRVAGLNNEQFF	TGCGCCAGCAGCTCTCGGGTAGCGGGATTGAACAATGAGCAGTTCTTC
14	-	TRBV29-1	TRBJ2-3	few	CSVTFPPGTDTQYF	TGCAGCGTTACTTTCCCCCCCGGGACAGATACGCAGTATTTT
16	-	TRBV21-1	TRBJ2-7	many	CASSKGGRGRGYEQYF	TGTGCCAGCAGCAAAGGGGGGAGGGGGCGAGGCTACGAGCAGTACTTC
16	-	TRBV3-1	TRBJ2-7	few	CASSPSSAFRSYEQYF	TGTGCCAGCAGCCCCTCAAGCGCTTTCAGGTCCTACGAGCAGTACTTC
15	-	TRBV7-2	TRBJ2-7	few	CASRLALGPSYEQYF	TGTGCCAGCAGACTAGCACTAGGACCAAGCTACGAGCAGTACTTC
15	-	TRBV4-1	TRBJ2-2	once	CASSQAGMITGELFF	TGCGCCAGCAGCCAAGCCGGCATGATAACCGGGGAGCTGTTTTTT
12	-	TRBV30	TRBJ2-3	many	CAWSLQTDTQYF	TGTGCCTGGAGCCTCCAGACAGATACGCAGTATTTT
16	-	TRBV4-3	TRBJ2-7	many	CASSQDSPPPSYEQYF	TGCGCCAGCAGCCAAGATAGTCCGCCCCCTTCCTACGAGCAGTACTTC
13	-	TRBV27	TRBJ2-5	few	CASRGWQQETQYF	TGTGCCAGCAGGGGTTGGCAGCAAGAGACCCAGTACTTC
16	-	TRBV23-1	TRBJ2-3	-	CASSQSEGPGTDTQYF	TGCGCCAGCAGTCAATCGGAGGGGCCAGGCACAGATACGCAGTATTTT
12	-	TRBV29-1	TRBJ2-2	many	CSVGGAAGELFF	TGCAGCGTTGGAGGGGCCGCCGGGGAGCTGTTTTTT